This section outlines one T cell receptor beta chain sequence together with its context. What it recognizes is unknown. In the PCR, 60 Vbeta and 13 Jbeta primers were used. Repertoires were generated with immunoSEQ multiplex PCR, while TCRdb's copy carries only in-frame clones and drops some. The sample has 210,000 or so clones, about 77% seen once. Germline assignment: CDR1 MNHEY and CDR2 SVGAGI. CDR3 size: 14 residues. V was pared by 1 base and J by 6 bases, with 12 bases between. The data stem from a study of cytomegalovirus exposure and HLA in healthy donors. Points from the study as a whole: Sequencing likely caused a cluster of highly shared sequence variants. Later analysis suggested most CMV-associated TCR beta chains were HLA-restricted.

The sequencing sample was made of PBMCs. The rearrangement joins TRBV6-5 to TRBJ1-1; D might be TRBD1 (5 bases). This sequence originates from a boy between 10 and 17 years old in good health and CMV-seronegative. CDR3 amino acids: CASSYWQGPAEAFF. CDR3 coding DNA: TGTGCCAGCAGTTACTGGCAGGGCCCCGCTGAAGCTTTCTTT.